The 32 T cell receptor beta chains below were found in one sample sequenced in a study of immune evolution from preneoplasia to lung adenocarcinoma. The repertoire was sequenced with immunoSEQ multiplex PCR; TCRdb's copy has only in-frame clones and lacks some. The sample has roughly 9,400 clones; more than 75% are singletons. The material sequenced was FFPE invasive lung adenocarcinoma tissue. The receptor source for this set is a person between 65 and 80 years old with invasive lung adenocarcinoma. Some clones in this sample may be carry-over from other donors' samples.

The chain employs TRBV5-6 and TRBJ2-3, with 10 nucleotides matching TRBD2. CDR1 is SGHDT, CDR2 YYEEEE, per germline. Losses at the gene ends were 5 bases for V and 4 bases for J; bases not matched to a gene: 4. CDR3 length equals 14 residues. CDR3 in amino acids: CASRQAGGPDTQYF. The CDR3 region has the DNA TGTGCCAGCAGACAAGCGGGAGGGCCAGATACGCAGTATTTT.

The chain's CDR3 is CASSAGYSNQPQHF. CDR3 bases: TGTGCCAGCAGCGCAGGGTATAGCAATCAGCCCCAGCATTTT. V usage is TRBV2 and J usage is TRBJ1-5; tentative D call: TRBD1 (5 bases). Germline CDR1 is SNHLY and CDR2 is FYNNEI. Trimming shortened V by 6 bases and J by 0 bases, and 9 bases separated the two germline ends. The CDR3 has 14 residues.

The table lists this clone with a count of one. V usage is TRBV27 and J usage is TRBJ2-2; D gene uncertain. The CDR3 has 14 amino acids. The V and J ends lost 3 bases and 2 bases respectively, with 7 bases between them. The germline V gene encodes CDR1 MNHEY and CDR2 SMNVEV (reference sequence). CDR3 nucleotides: TGTGCCAGCAGTTTCGAAATTAACACCGGGGAGCTGTTTTTT. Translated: CASSFEINTGELFF.

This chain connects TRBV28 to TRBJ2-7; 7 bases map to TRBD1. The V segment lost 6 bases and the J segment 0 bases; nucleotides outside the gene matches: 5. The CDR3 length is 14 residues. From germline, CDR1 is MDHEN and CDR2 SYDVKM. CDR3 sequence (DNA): TGTGCCAGCAGGACAGGGTGGAGCTCCTACGAGCAGTACTTC. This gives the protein CASRTGWSSYEQYF.

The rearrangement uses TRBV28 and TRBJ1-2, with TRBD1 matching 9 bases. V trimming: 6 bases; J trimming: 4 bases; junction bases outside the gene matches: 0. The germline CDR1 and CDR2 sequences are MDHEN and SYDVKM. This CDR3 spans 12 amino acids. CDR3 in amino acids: CASRTGGYGYTF. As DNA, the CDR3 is TGTGCCAGCAGGACAGGGGGCTATGGCTACACCTTC.

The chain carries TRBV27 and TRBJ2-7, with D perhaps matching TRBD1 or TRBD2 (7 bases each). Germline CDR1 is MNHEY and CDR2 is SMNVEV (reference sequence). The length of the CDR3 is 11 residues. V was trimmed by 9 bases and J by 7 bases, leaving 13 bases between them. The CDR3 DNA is TGTGCCAGTTTCAGGGGGGGGGAGCAGTACTTC. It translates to CASFRGGEQYF.

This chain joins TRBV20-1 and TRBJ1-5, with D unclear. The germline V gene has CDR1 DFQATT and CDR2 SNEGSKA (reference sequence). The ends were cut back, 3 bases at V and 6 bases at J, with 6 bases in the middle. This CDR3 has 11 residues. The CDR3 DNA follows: TGCAGTGCTAGGGAGACTCAGCCCCAGCATTTT. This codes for CSARETQPQHF.

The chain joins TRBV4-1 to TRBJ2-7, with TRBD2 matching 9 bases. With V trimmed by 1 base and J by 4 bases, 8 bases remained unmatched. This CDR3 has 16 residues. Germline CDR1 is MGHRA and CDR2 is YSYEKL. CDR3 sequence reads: CASSQGSSGKSYEQYF. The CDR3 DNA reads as TGCGCCAGCAGCCAAGGCTCTAGCGGGAAATCTTACGAGCAGTACTTC.

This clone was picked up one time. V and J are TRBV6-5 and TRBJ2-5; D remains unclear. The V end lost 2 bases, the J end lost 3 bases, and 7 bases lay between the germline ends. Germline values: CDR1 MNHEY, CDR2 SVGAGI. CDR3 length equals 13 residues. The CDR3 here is CASSYPGEETQYF. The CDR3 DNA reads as TGTGCCAGCAGTTACCCAGGAGAAGAGACCCAGTACTTC.

This CDR3 is CASSQLRGSGNTIYF. CDR3 DNA: TGCGCCAGCAGTCAATTAAGAGGCTCTGGAAACACCATATATTTT. The rearrangement links TRBV23-1 to TRBJ1-3; D remains unclear. TRBV23-1 is treated as an ORF (open reading frame) with a function not yet certain. This CDR3 is built from 15 residues. Trimming cost V 1 base and J 0 bases, with 7 bases left between them.

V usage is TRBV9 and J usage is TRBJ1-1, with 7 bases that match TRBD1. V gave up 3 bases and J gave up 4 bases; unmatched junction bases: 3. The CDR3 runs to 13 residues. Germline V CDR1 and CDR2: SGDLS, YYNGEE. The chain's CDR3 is CASSAQGGTEAFF. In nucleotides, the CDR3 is TGTGCCAGCAGCGCGCAGGGGGGCACTGAAGCTTTCTTT. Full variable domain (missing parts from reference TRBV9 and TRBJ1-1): DSGVTQTPKHLITATGQRVTLRCSPRSGDLSVYWYQQSLDQGLQFLIQYYNGEERAKGNILERFSAQQFPDLHSELNLSSLELGDSALYFCASSAQGGTEAFFGQGTRLTVV.

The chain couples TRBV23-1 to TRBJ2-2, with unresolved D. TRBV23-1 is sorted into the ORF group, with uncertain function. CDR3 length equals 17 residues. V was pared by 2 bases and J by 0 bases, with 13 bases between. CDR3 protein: CASSQGRAGSNTGELFF. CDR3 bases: TGCGCCAGCAGTCAAGGGCGCGCAGGTTCGAACACCGGGGAGCTGTTTTTT.

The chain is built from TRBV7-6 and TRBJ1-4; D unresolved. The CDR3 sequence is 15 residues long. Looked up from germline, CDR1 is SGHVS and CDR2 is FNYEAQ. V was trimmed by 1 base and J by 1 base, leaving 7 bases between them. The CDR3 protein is CASSLGRRTNEKLFF. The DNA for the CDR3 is TGTGCCAGCAGCTTAGGGCGGAGAACTAATGAAAAACTGTTTTTT.

CDR3: CASTPGHRSYEQYF. DNA of the CDR3: TGTGCCAGCACCCCGGGACACCGCTCCTACGAGCAGTACTTC. This rearrangement joins TRBV7-6 to TRBJ2-7; tentative D call: TRBD1 (6 bases). Per the germline V gene, CDR1 is SGHVS and CDR2 is FNYEAQ. The CDR3 loop spans 14 amino acids. V shed 7 bases and J shed 0 bases, with 13 bases lying between them.

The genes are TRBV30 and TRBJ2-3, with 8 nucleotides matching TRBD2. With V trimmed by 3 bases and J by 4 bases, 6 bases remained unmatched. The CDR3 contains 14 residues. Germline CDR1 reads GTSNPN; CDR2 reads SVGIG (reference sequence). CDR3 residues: CAWRMAGGPDTQYF. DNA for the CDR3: TGTGCCTGGAGAATGGCGGGAGGCCCAGATACGCAGTATTTT. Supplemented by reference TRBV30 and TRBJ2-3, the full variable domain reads SQTIHQWPATLVQPVGSPLSLECTVEGTSNPNLYWYRQAAGRGLQLLFYSVGIGQISSEVPQNLSASRPQDRQFILSSKKLLLSDSGFYLCAWRMAGGPDTQYFGPGTRLTVL.

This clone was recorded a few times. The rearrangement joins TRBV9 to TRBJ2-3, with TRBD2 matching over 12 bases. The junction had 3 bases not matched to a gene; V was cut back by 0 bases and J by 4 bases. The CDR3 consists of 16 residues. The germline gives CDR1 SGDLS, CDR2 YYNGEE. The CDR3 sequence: CASSVVGTSGPDTQYF. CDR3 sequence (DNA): TGTGCCAGCAGCGTAGTGGGGACTAGCGGGCCAGATACGCAGTATTTT. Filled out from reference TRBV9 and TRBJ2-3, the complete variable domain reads DSGVTQTPKHLITATGQRVTLRCSPRSGDLSVYWYQQSLDQGLQFLIQYYNGEERAKGNILERFSAQQFPDLHSELNLSSLELGDSALYFCASSVVGTSGPDTQYFGPGTRLTVL.

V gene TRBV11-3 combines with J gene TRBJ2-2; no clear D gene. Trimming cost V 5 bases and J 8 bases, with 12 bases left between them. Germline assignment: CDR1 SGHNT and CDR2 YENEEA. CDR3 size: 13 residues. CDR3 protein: CASSASRQGELFF. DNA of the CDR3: TGTGCCAGCAGCGCCTCTAGGCAGGGGGAGCTGTTTTTT.

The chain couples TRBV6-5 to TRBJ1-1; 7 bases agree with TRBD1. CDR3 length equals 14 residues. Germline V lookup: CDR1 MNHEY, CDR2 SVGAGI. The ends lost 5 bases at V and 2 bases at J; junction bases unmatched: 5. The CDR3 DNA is TGTGCCAGCAGTGGATGGACAGGTAACACTGAAGCTTTCTTT. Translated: CASSGWTGNTEAFF.

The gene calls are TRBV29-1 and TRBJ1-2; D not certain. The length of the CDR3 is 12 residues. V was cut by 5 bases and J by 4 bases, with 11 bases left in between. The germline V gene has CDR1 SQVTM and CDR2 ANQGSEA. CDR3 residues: CSVPTMGYGYTF. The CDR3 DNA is TGCAGCGTTCCAACAATGGGCTATGGCTACACCTTC. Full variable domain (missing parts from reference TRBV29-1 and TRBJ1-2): SAVISQKPSRDICQRGTSLTIQCQVDSQVTMMFWYRQQPGQSLTLIATANQGSEATYESGFVIDKFPISRPNLTFSTLTVSNMSPEDSSIYLCSVPTMGYGYTFGSGTRLTVV.

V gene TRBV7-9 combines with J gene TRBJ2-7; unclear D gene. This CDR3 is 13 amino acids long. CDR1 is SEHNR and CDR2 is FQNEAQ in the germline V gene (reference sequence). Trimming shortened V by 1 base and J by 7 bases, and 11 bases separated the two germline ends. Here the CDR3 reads CASSLGSLGEQYF. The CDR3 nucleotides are TGTGCCAGCAGCTTAGGGTCTCTGGGGGAGCAGTACTTC.

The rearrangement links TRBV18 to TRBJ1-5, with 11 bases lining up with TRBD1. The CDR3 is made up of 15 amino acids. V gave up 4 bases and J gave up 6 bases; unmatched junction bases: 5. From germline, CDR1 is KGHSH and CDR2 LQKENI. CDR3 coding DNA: TGTGCCAGCTCACGGACAGGGGGCTATGGTCAGCCCCAGCATTTT. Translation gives CASSRTGGYGQPQHF.

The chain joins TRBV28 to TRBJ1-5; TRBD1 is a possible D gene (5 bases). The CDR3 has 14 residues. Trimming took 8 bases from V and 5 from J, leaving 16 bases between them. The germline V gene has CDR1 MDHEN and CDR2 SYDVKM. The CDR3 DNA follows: TGTGCCAGCCGAGAGGGGCGCGGGCATCAGCCCCAGCATTTT. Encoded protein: CASREGRGHQPQHF.

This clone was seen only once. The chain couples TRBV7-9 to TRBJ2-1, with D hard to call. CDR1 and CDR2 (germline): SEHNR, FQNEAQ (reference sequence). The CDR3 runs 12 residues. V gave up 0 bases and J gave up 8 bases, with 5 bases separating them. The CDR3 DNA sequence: TGTGCCAGCAGCTTAGCGGATCATGAGCAGTTCTTC. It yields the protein CASSLADHEQFF.

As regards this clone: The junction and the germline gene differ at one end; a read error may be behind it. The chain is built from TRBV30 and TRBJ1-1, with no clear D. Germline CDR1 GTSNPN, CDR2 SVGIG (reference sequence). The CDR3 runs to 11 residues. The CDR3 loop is CVWSLDYEAFF. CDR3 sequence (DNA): TGTGTCTGGAGTCTAGACTATGAAGCTTTCTTT.

The CDR3 bases are TGTGCCAGCAGTTACGATCGGGATTACGAGCAGTACGTC. Its protein is CASSYDRDYEQYV. The rearrangement links TRBV6-6 to TRBJ2-7; D may be TRBD2 (5 bases). Germline V lookup: CDR1 MNHNY, CDR2 SVGAGI (reference sequence). The CDR3 runs 13 residues. Trimming pared 2 bases from V and 4 bases from J, leaving 9 bases between.

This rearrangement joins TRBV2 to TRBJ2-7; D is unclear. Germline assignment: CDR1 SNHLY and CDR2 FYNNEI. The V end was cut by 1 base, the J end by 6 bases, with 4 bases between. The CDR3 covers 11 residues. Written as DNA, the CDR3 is TGTGCCAGCAGTGAAGAAGGCGAGCAGTACTTC. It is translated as CASSEEGEQYF.

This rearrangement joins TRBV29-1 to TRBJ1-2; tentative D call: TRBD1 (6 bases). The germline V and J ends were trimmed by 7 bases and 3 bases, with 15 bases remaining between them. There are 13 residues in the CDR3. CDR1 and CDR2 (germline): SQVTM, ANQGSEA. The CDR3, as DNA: TGCAGCGCCCAAGTAGGGGGTGACTATGGCTACACCTTC. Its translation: CSAQVGGDYGYTF.

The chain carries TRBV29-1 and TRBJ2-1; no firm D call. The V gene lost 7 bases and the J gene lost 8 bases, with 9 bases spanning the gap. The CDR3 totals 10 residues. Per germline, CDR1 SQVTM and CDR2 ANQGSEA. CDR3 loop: CSGREYEQFF. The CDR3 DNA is TGCAGCGGACGAGAGTATGAGCAGTTCTTC.

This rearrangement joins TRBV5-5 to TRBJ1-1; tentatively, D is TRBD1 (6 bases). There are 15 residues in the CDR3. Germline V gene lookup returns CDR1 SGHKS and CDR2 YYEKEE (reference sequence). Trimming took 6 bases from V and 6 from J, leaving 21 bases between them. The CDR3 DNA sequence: TGTGCCAGCAACCCTATGGGCGGGGGGGCGGCTGAAGCTTTCTTT. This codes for CASNPMGGGAAEAFF.

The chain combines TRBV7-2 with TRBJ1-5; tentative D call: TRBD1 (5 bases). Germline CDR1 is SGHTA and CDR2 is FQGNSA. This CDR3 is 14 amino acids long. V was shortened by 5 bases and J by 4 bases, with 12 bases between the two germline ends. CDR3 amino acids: CASSATNRNQPQHF. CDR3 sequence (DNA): TGTGCCAGCAGCGCGACAAACAGGAATCAGCCCCAGCATTTT. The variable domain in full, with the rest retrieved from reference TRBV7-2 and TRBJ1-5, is GAGVSQSPSNKVTEKGKDVELRCDPISGHTALYWYRQSLGQGLEFLIYFQGNSAPDKSGLPSDRFSAERTGGSVSTLTIQRTQQEDSAVYLCASSATNRNQPQHFGDGTRLSIL.

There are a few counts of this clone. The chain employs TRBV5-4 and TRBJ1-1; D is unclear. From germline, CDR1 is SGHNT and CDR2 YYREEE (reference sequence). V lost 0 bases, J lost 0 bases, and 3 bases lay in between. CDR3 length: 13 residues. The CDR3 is CASSLGLNTEAFF. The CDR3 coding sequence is TGTGCCAGCAGCTTGGGGCTGAACACTGAAGCTTTCTTT.

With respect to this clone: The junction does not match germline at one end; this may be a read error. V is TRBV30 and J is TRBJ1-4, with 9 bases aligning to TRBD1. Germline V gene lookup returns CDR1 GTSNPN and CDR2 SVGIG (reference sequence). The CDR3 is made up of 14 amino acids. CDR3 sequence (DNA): TGTGCCTGGAACCCCGGGACAGGGCGCGAAAAACTATTTTTT. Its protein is CAWNPGTGREKLFF.